Listed here are 31 T cell receptor beta chains from one sample, sequenced in a study of blood T cell repertoires in COVID-19. Clones were read by immunoSEQ multiplex PCR, and TCRdb kept only the in-frame ones, dropping some. The table has more than 150,000 clones, 88% seen once; the top ten hold approximately 2.3%. Sample: peripheral blood. Every receptor here comes from a woman aged 70-85 years with acute or convalescent COVID-19.

This clone was counted a single time. This chain uses TRBV3-1 (or the pseudogene TRBV3-2) with TRBJ2-5; D is possibly TRBD1 (6 bases). Trimming removed 1 base from V and 6 bases from J, with 15 bases in between. The V gene's germline CDR1 is LGHDT and CDR2 YNNKEL (reference sequence). This CDR3 has 15 residues. CDR3 sequence: CASSQAHRVGQTQYF. The CDR3 DNA sequence: TGTGCCAGCAGCCAAGCTCACAGGGTTGGTCAGACCCAGTACTTC.

This chain links TRBV13 with TRBJ2-4; a weak D match, TRBD1 (6 bases). CDR1 is PRHDT and CDR2 is FYEKMQ in the germline V gene (reference sequence). The V end was cut by 8 bases, the J end by 1 base, with 12 bases between. The CDR3 covers 14 residues. The CDR3: CASGLQGAKNIQYF. CDR3 nucleotides: TGTGCCAGCGGCCTGCAGGGGGCCAAAAACATTCAGTACTTC.

This sequence joins TRBV7-2 and TRBJ1-1; no firm D call. The V gene's germline CDR1 is SGHTA and CDR2 FQGNSA. V was trimmed by 4 bases and J by 4 bases, leaving 10 bases between them. The CDR3 runs 13 residues. In nucleotides, the CDR3 is TGTGCCAGCAGCTCACCCCGGAGCACTGAAGCTTTCTTT. This codes for CASSSPRSTEAFF.

The J gene is TRBJ2-6, the V gene TRBV2, with D maybe TRBD1 (5 bases). The CDR3 is 17 residues long. Germline CDR1 and CDR2: SNHLY and FYNNEI. V dropped 4 bases and J dropped 0 bases, with 13 bases sitting between them. CDR3: CASSVSRVGSGANVLTF. In DNA, the CDR3 is TGTGCCAGCAGTGTTAGCAGGGTCGGCTCTGGGGCCAACGTCCTGACTTTC.

The chain combines TRBV7-9 with TRBJ2-3, with no clear D. This CDR3 is 14 amino acids long. Trimming took off 5 bases at V and 9 bases at J, with 18 bases between the two ends. Germline CDR1 and CDR2: SEHNR and FQNEAQ (reference sequence). For the CDR3, the DNA is TGTGCCAGCAGCCTATCTTCTCTCACCACCACGCAGTATTTT. Residues: CASSLSSLTTTQYF.

The V and J genes are TRBV10-2 and TRBJ2-3; 15 bases align to TRBD2. V was clipped by 6 bases and J by 4 bases; unmatched bases: 14. Germline CDR1 WSHSY, CDR2 SAAADI. The CDR3 runs to 19 residues. The CDR3 reads CASRDGLAGGPKGSDTQYF. The CDR3 coding sequence is TGCGCCAGCAGAGATGGACTAGCGGGGGGGCCGAAGGGATCAGATACGCAGTATTTT.

V gene TRBV5-1 combines with J gene TRBJ1-5, with TRBD1 as a possible D gene (6 bases). Germline lookup yields CDR1 SGHRS and CDR2 YFSETQ. Trimming pared 0 bases from V and 2 bases from J, leaving 12 bases between. CDR3 length: 16 residues. CDR3 nucleotide sequence: TGCGCCAGCAGCTTGGAAGGGAGACAGGGCAATCAGCCCCAGCATTTT. It specifies CASSLEGRQGNQPQHF.

This clone was detected once. CDR3 nucleotides: TGTGCCAGCAGTGACCCGGACAGGGGAAGTCGGGAAGCTTTCTTT. Encoded protein: CASSDPDRGSREAFF. This chain joins TRBV25-1 and TRBJ1-1; TRBD1 matches at 9 bases. The germline gives CDR1 MGHDK, CDR2 SYGVNS. Germline trimming cut 3 bases from V and 8 bases from J; bases unmatched to any gene: 10. There are 15 residues in the CDR3. Full variable domain (outside the CDR3, taken from reference TRBV25-1 and TRBJ1-1): EADIYQTPRYLVIGTGKKITLECSQTMGHDKMYWYQQDPGMELHLIHYSYGVNSTEKGDLSSESTVSRIRTEHFPLTLESARPSHTSQYLCASSDPDRGSREAFFGQGTRLTVV.

The chain recombines TRBV5-4 with TRBJ1-2; 7 bases are a match to TRBD1. In germline, CDR1 is SGHNT, CDR2 YYREEE (reference sequence). The CDR3 totals 17 residues. Trimming took 1 base from V and 1 from J; bases not matched to a gene: 10. The CDR3 nucleotides are TGTGCCAGCAGCTTGCTCCCCCCAGGGGGTAATAACTATGGCTACACCTTC. Translating it yields CASSLLPPGGNNYGYTF.

V usage is TRBV7-2 and J usage is TRBJ1-1; possible D gene TRBD1, 5 bases. CDR3 length equals 13 residues. CDR1 and CDR2 (germline): SGHTA, FQGNSA. V was shortened by 3 bases and J by 8 bases, with 13 bases between the two germline ends. The chain's CDR3 is CASSFLTGGEAFF. CDR3 nucleotide sequence: TGTGCCAGCAGCTTTCTCACAGGAGGGGAAGCTTTCTTT. The full variable domain, with the rest looked up from reference TRBV7-2 and TRBJ1-1, is GAGVSQSPSNKVTEKGKDVELRCDPISGHTALYWYRQSLGQGLEFLIYFQGNSAPDKSGLPSDRFSAERTGGSVSTLTIQRTQQEDSAVYLCASSFLTGGEAFFGQGTRLTVV.

The V call is TRBV27, the J call TRBJ2-3; 10 bases agree with TRBD1. This CDR3 contains 15 residues. Losses at the gene ends were 9 bases for V and 0 bases for J; bases not matched to a gene: 6. Per the germline V gene, CDR1 is MNHEY and CDR2 is SMNVEV (reference sequence). CDR3 sequence (DNA): TGTGCCAGTAACCGGGGACAGGGGAGCACAGATACGCAGTATTTT. Translating it yields CASNRGQGSTDTQYF.

This clone was seen once. This sequence joins TRBV11-2 and TRBJ2-1; the match to TRBD1 covers 12 bases. The CDR3 extends over 17 amino acids. Losses at the gene ends were 6 bases for V and 5 bases for J; bases not matched to a gene: 11. CDR1 is SGHAT and CDR2 is FQNNGV in the germline V gene. The CDR3 bases are TGTGCCAGCAGACCGGGACAGGGGGCGAAGGGACACAATGAGCAGTTCTTC. Translation gives CASRPGQGAKGHNEQFF.

The gene calls are TRBV6-5 and TRBJ1-2, with D possibly TRBD1 on 5 matching bases. CDR3 length equals 14 residues. Trimming removed 2 bases from V and 4 bases from J, with 11 bases in between. The germline V gene has CDR1 MNHEY and CDR2 SVGAGI. The CDR3 protein is CASSYGQGPYGYTF. The CDR3, as DNA: TGTGCCAGCAGTTACGGGCAGGGCCCCTATGGCTACACCTTC.

The table lists this clone with a count of one. The genes are TRBV5-6 and TRBJ2-1; 10 bases align to TRBD2. The V and J ends lost 2 bases and 6 bases, in that order; junction bases with no gene match: 8. The V gene's germline CDR1 is SGHDT and CDR2 YYEEEE. The length of the CDR3 is 16 residues. The CDR3, as DNA: TGTGCCAGCAGCTTAGCGGGGGGGCCGCCTGGCAATGAGCAGTTCTTC. Its translation is CASSLAGGPPGNEQFF.

The chain employs TRBV5-8 and TRBJ2-1; TRBD1 might be the D (5 bases). CDR3 length equals 12 residues. V lost 4 bases and J 8 bases, leaving 10 bases between the germline ends. From germline, CDR1 is SGHTS and CDR2 YDEGEE. The DNA for the CDR3 is TGTGCCAGCAGCCGTACAGGTTATGAGCAGTTCTTC. Translating it yields CASSRTGYEQFF.

This chain links TRBV7-8 with TRBJ2-1; D ambiguous. The CDR3 length is 12 residues. Germline loops: CDR1 SGHVS, CDR2 FQNEAQ. The ends were cut back, 6 bases at V and 11 bases at J, with 14 bases in the middle. This CDR3 reads CASSIQAGQQFF. In DNA, the CDR3 is TGTGCCAGCAGTATTCAGGCAGGCCAGCAGTTCTTC.

This chain links TRBV5-1 with TRBJ2-1; the D is unclear. In germline, CDR1 is SGHRS, CDR2 YFSETQ. The length of the CDR3 is 15 residues. V lost 0 bases, J lost 4 bases, and 11 bases lay in between. CDR3 region: CASSLAQPQYNEQFF. The CDR3 nucleotides read TGCGCCAGCAGCTTGGCACAACCACAGTACAATGAGCAGTTCTTC.

The chain is built from TRBV10-3 and TRBJ1-1, with 9 bases identical to TRBD1. V shed 6 bases and J 6 bases; nucleotides not matched to a gene: 8. Germline loops: CDR1 ENHRY, CDR2 SYGVKD. The CDR3 sequence is 14 residues long. The chain's CDR3 is CAIRPATGGAEAFF. CDR3 nucleotide sequence: TGTGCCATCAGACCCGCGACAGGGGGGGCTGAAGCTTTCTTT.

V gene TRBV19 combines with J gene TRBJ1-2; 9 bases align to TRBD1. Germline CDR1 reads LNHDA; CDR2 reads SQIVND (reference sequence). Trimming at V came to 2 bases and at J to 2 bases, leaving 6 bases not matched to a gene. CDR3 length: 16 residues. The CDR3 nucleotides are TGTGCCAGTAGTATATTGGGACAGGGAAGAAACTATGGCTACACCTTC. It is translated as CASSILGQGRNYGYTF.

J is TRBJ2-3 and V is TRBV7-6; 9 positions agree with TRBD1. This CDR3 spans 18 amino acids. Germline V lookup: CDR1 SGHVS, CDR2 FNYEAQ. After removal of 5 bases from V and 6 bases from J, the junction contained 18 bases not matched to a gene. Here the CDR3 reads CASSIRLSGTGLTDTQYF. The CDR3 nucleotides read TGTGCCAGCAGCATACGGCTCTCTGGGACAGGGTTGACGGATACGCAGTATTTT.

This chain links TRBV9 with TRBJ1-5; a possible D gene is TRBD1 (5 bases). Germline CDR1 reads SGDLS; CDR2 reads YYNGEE. V was trimmed by 3 bases and J by 5 bases, leaving 9 bases between them. The CDR3 extends over 13 amino acids. The CDR3 DNA follows: TGTGCCAGCAGCGGACAGCTTTATCAGCCCCAGCATTTT. As protein: CASSGQLYQPQHF.

The chain joins TRBV28 to TRBJ1-5; 7 bases are shared with TRBD1. The junction had 10 bases not matched to a gene; V was cut back by 3 bases and J by 11 bases. The CDR3 has 14 amino acids. Germline CDR1 reads MDHEN; CDR2 reads SYDVKM. CDR3 loop: CASSFQTGTTAQHF. For the CDR3, the DNA is TGTGCCAGCAGTTTCCAGACAGGGACCACGGCCCAGCATTTT. Full variable domain (missing parts from reference TRBV28 and TRBJ1-5): DVKVTQSSRYLVKRTGEKVFLECVQDMDHENMFWYRQDPGLGLRLIYFSYDVKMKEKGDIPEGYSVSREKKERFSLILESASTNQTSMYLCASSFQTGTTAQHFGDGTRLSIL.

The rearrangement links TRBV10-3 to TRBJ2-2; 8 bases agree with TRBD2. V lost 0 bases to trimming and J lost 6 bases; unmatched junction nucleotides: 6. The CDR3 has 16 residues. Germline V lookup: CDR1 ENHRY, CDR2 SYGVKD. The chain's CDR3 is CAISESWTSSAGELFF. The CDR3 nucleotides are TGTGCCATCAGTGAGTCGTGGACTAGCAGCGCCGGGGAGCTGTTTTTT.

The rearrangement links TRBV19 to TRBJ1-5; 9 positions agree with TRBD1. Looked up from germline, CDR1 is LNHDA and CDR2 is SQIVND (reference sequence). Germline trimming cut 5 bases from V and 6 bases from J; bases unmatched to any gene: 11. The CDR3 runs 16 residues. CDR3 DNA sequence: TGTGCCAGTAGTCTACAGACAGGGGGAAGGGGTCAGCCCCAGCATTTT. Amino acids: CASSLQTGGRGQPQHF.

V usage is TRBV11-2 and J usage is TRBJ2-4; 8 bases are shared with TRBD2. CDR1 and CDR2 from the germline V gene are SGHAT and FQNNGV. This CDR3 contains 18 residues. The V segment lost 0 bases and the J segment 1 base; nucleotides outside the gene matches: 8. CDR3: CASSLETFGGGAKNIQYF. Written as DNA, the CDR3 is TGTGCCAGCAGCTTAGAAACGTTTGGCGGGGGGGCCAAAAACATTCAGTACTTC.

The chain links TRBV5-6 to TRBJ1-3, with D possibly matching TRBD1 (6 bases). From germline, CDR1 is SGHDT and CDR2 YYEEEE. The CDR3 is 17 amino acids. The V end lost 4 bases, the J end lost 0 bases, and 17 bases lay between the germline ends. CDR3: CASSAWTAGSSGNTIYF. The CDR3 DNA follows: TGTGCCAGCAGCGCGTGGACAGCCGGATCCTCTGGAAACACCATATATTTT.

The V call is TRBV7-9, the J call TRBJ1-1; no definite D call. V was pared by 3 bases and J by 8 bases, with 13 bases between. The CDR3 runs to 13 residues. The germline V gene has CDR1 SEHNR and CDR2 FQNEAQ (reference sequence). The CDR3, as DNA: TGTGCCAGCAGCTTCGGTGCAGGTTCCGAAGCTTTCTTT. Its protein is CASSFGAGSEAFF.

CDR3 DNA sequence: TGTGCCAGCAGCTTGACGGGGGGAGATCTCATACTCTATGGCTACACCTTC. Translation: CASSLTGGDLILYGYTF. The chain has TRBV7-2 and TRBJ1-2; D possibly corresponds to TRBD1 (5 bases). V shed 3 bases and J shed 4 bases, with 21 bases lying between them. CDR3 length equals 17 residues. The germline V gene encodes CDR1 SGHTA and CDR2 FQGNSA.

This sequence joins TRBV19 and TRBJ2-5; D is perhaps TRBD2 (6 bases). V gave up 5 bases and J gave up 3 bases, with 16 bases separating them. The CDR3 has 15 residues. Germline loops: CDR1 LNHDA, CDR2 SQIVND (reference sequence). CDR3 amino acids: CASSPWDGGKETQYF. The CDR3 coding sequence is TGTGCCAGTAGTCCGTGGGACGGGGGAAAAGAGACCCAGTACTTC.

The V gene is TRBV5-4, the J gene TRBJ2-7; tentative D call: TRBD2 (5 bases). The CDR3 covers 15 residues. V was shortened by 0 bases and J by 4 bases, with 14 bases between the two germline ends. The V gene's germline CDR1 is SGHNT and CDR2 YYREEE (reference sequence). CDR3 residues: CASSLGIGVAYEQYF. For the CDR3, the DNA is TGTGCCAGCAGCTTGGGGATCGGGGTTGCGTACGAGCAGTACTTC.

CDR3 sequence (DNA): TGTGCCAGCAGCTTGGCCAGGCAGACCTACGAGCAGTACTTC. Translating it yields CASSLARQTYEQYF. V is TRBV5-6 and J is TRBJ2-7; D unclear. CDR3 size: 14 residues. V lost 0 bases and J 2 bases, leaving 9 bases between the germline ends. Germline CDR1 SGHDT, CDR2 YYEEEE.